The subject of this entry is one TCR beta chain. The antigen is not known. The V gene's germline CDR1 is MDHEN and CDR2 SYDVKM. The CDR3 sequence is 13 residues long. Trimming stripped 3 bases from V and 1 base from J, with 7 bases between. Method: immunoSEQ multiplex PCR; TCRdb's copy keeps in-frame clones and lacks some. The repertoire has about 50,000 clones, more than 85% of them found once; the top ten carry approximately 17%. The data derive from a study of siplizumab effects on memory and regulatory T cells. Study conclusions and caveats: Mapping to unstimulated subsets was achieved for only a minor fraction of alloreactive clones. Siplizumab led to significantly less abundant alloreactive sequences that could be traced back to unstimulated CD4+ memory cells. The alloresponse seemed to draw substantially on naive T cells, which appeared more diverse than memory cells. The majority of clones, roughly 75-95% of proliferating CD4+ or CD8+ clones, lacked an assignable naive or memory phenotype.

The material sequenced was CD8+ T cells sorted from blood. The TCR sequence derives from a human donor in good health. V and J are TRBV28 and TRBJ2-7; D is unclear. The CDR3 is CASSFGRSYEQYF. The CDR3 DNA reads TGTGCCAGCAGTTTTGGAAGATCCTACGAGCAGTACTTC.